This T cell receptor beta chain derives from a study of control samples from healthy donors and cancer patients. Generated by immunoSEQ multiplex PCR, the TCRdb table keeps only in-frame clones and is missing some. The repertoire holds over 150,000 clones, with roughly 94% as singletons. In this sample, this clone turned up once. Per germline, CDR1 SGDLS and CDR2 YYNGEE. The ends lost 4 bases at V and 7 bases at J; junction bases unmatched: 11. The CDR3 extends over 14 amino acids. The clonotype was recovered from a man aged 35-49 years in good health. The specimen was blood. J is TRBJ2-7 and V is TRBV9; the match to TRBD2 covers 7 bases. In nucleotides, the CDR3 is TGTGCCAGCAGCTTTCGGGGGGACTTCGGGGAGCAGTACTTC. It is translated as CASSFRGDFGEQYF.